This TCR beta chain was obtained from a study of blood T cell repertoires in COVID-19. The wider study: PBMCs, B-cell-depleted T cells, or T cells provided the cDNA or gDNA that made up the material.

Per the study methods: How many nucleated cells were present was estimated from reference gene primer amplification. The assay was immunoSEQ multiplex PCR, and TCRdb's table has in-frame clones only and misses some. Clonal size and the V and J genes are those of that table, whereas D and trimming came from the DNA. The data contain almost 20,000 clones, about 92% of them singletons. Sequencing input: peripheral blood. The TCR originated in a woman aged 45-59 years with active COVID-19.

The CDR3 reads CASKIEGNTIYF. The CDR3 nucleotides read TGTGCCAGCAAGATCGAGGGAAACACCATATATTTT. The chain has TRBV6-5 and TRBJ1-3; D is unclear. CDR1 is MNHEY, CDR2 SVGAGI, per germline. The CDR3 spans 12 residues. Trimming removed 7 bases from V and 4 bases from J, with 8 bases in between.